The TCR beta chain under discussion was sequenced for a study of blood T cell repertoires in COVID-19. Study context: COVID-19 samples collected from the United States, Italy and Spain covered acute and convalescent phases.

In its sample, this clone was seen once. Germline loops: CDR1 KGHSH, CDR2 LQKENI. The CDR3 sequence is 14 residues long. Deletions cut 3 bases from V and 1 base from J, with 6 bases between. Original analysis: Reference gene primer amplification gave estimated nucleated cell counts. Libraries were prepared by immunoSEQ multiplex PCR; TCRdb keeps only in-frame clonotypes and omits some of them. The DNA gave D and trimming, while V, J and clone size come from that table. This table holds about 120,000 clones, approximately 91% found once. This sequence was found in a woman older than 75 with acute or convalescent COVID-19. The sample was peripheral blood. This sequence joins TRBV18 and TRBJ2-2; no firm D call. In DNA, the CDR3 is TGTGCCAGCTCACCGACACAGAACACCGGGGAGCTGTTTTTT. This translates into CASSPTQNTGELFF.